The 32 T cell receptor beta chains below all came from one sample that was sequenced in a study of T cells in localized non-small cell lung cancer. The protocol was immunoSEQ multiplex PCR, while the TCRdb copy is restricted to in-frame clones and leaves out a portion. The table includes over 40,000 clones, about nine tenths detected once. The sample was peripheral blood, taken before any cancer treatment. The receptors were gathered from a female donor at least 60 years old with stage I squamous cell lung carcinoma.

V and J are TRBV29-1 and TRBJ1-3, with D uncertain. The CDR3 is made up of 12 amino acids. Germline V CDR1 and CDR2: SQVTM, ANQGSEA. V dropped 3 bases and J dropped 1 base, with 4 bases sitting between them. CDR3 region: CSVDGSGNTIYF. Here the CDR3 DNA reads TGCAGCGTTGACGGTTCTGGAAACACCATATATTTT.

This clone occurred once. This rearrangement joins TRBV6-1 to TRBJ2-3; TRBD1 is a possible D gene (6 bases). Trimming took 7 bases from V and 2 from J, leaving 10 bases between them. The CDR3 runs to 13 residues. Germline values: CDR1 MNHNS, CDR2 SASEGT. CDR3 residues: CASIGQPTDTQYF. The CDR3 region has the DNA TGTGCCAGCATTGGACAGCCCACAGATACGCAGTATTTT.

The chain has TRBV7-8 and TRBJ2-3; 8 bases align to TRBD2. The J segment lost 1 base and the V segment lost 4 bases, leaving 7 bases of the junction unmatched. Germline V gene sequence: CDR1 SGHVS, CDR2 FQNEAQ. The length of the CDR3 is 16 residues. The CDR3 region is CASSYLSGSGTDTQYF. For the CDR3, the DNA is TGTGCCAGCAGCTACCTAAGCGGGAGTGGCACAGATACGCAGTATTTT. The full variable domain, its missing parts supplied by reference TRBV7-8 and TRBJ2-3, is GAGVSQSPRYKVAKRGQDVALRCDPISGHVSLFWYQQALGQGPEFLTYFQNEAQLDKSGLPSDRFFAERPEGSVSTLKIQRTQQEDSAVYLCASSYLSGSGTDTQYFGPGTRLTVL.

The V and J genes are TRBV10-1 and TRBJ2-1, with D tentatively TRBD1 (5 bases). The CDR3 consists of 16 residues. Trimming pared 0 bases from V and 3 bases from J, leaving 12 bases between. Per germline, CDR1 WNHNN and CDR2 SYGVQD (reference sequence). CDR3 nucleotide sequence: TGCGCCAGCAGTGAGTCTCACAGGTCCTACTACAATGAGCAGTTCTTC. Its translation is CASSESHRSYYNEQFF.

V gene TRBV29-1 combines with J gene TRBJ2-3, with 7 bases aligning to TRBD2. CDR1 is SQVTM, CDR2 ANQGSEA, per germline. The CDR3 contains 14 residues. With V trimmed by 6 bases and J by 4 bases, 10 bases remained unmatched. This CDR3 is CSVPSAGAADTQYF. The CDR3 DNA reads TGCAGCGTCCCTTCCGCGGGAGCGGCAGATACGCAGTATTTT.

The rearrangement uses TRBV18 and TRBJ1-3, with D uncertain. Germline V CDR1 and CDR2: KGHSH, LQKENI. The CDR3 sequence is 15 residues long. The germline V and J ends were trimmed by 5 bases and 1 base, with 12 bases remaining between them. The CDR3 sequence is CASSSSAGSGNTIYF. The CDR3 DNA reads as TGTGCCAGCTCATCATCAGCAGGATCTGGAAACACCATATATTTT.

This clone has only one observation. This chain connects TRBV21-1 to TRBJ2-1. TRBV21-1 is shown as a pseudogene. CDR3 length equals 14 residues. The CDR3 DNA reads as TGTGCCAGCAGGCGGGGCGGCAGGGGTAATGAGCAGTTCTTC. The encoded protein is CASRRGGRGNEQFF.

The V gene is TRBV10-3, the J gene TRBJ1-5; tentative D call: TRBD1 (6 bases). Trimming removed 3 bases at V and 5 bases at J, with 11 bases between. The CDR3 has 14 residues. From germline, CDR1 is ENHRY and CDR2 SYGVKD. The CDR3 DNA reads as TGTGCCATCAGTGATCAGGGGAGGGATCAGCCCCAGCATTTT. As protein: CAISDQGRDQPQHF.

The gene calls are TRBV2 and TRBJ2-7; tentative D call: TRBD1 (6 bases). This CDR3 has 14 residues. Germline CDR1 SNHLY, CDR2 FYNNEI. Trimming shortened V by 6 bases and J by 0 bases, and 12 bases separated the two germline ends. Here the CDR3 reads CASSITGYSYEQYF. The CDR3 nucleotides read TGTGCCAGCAGCATAACAGGGTACTCCTACGAGCAGTACTTC.

The chain links TRBV7-2 to TRBJ2-7; possible D gene TRBD2, 6 bases. V was trimmed by 3 bases and J by 3 bases, leaving 12 bases between them. CDR1 is SGHTA, CDR2 FQGNSA, per germline. CDR3 size: 14 residues. In nucleotides, the CDR3 is TGTGCCAGCAGCTTTACGGAGGGGAGCTACGAGCAGTACTTC. Its translation is CASSFTEGSYEQYF.

The gene calls are TRBV7-2 and TRBJ1-4, with 7 nucleotides matching TRBD1. The V gene's germline CDR1 is SGHTA and CDR2 FQGNSA. The CDR3 consists of 16 residues. J gave up 7 bases and V 4 bases, and 12 bases lay outside the gene matches. The CDR3 sequence is CASSSSRGLGFEKLFF. In DNA form, the CDR3 reads TGTGCCAGCAGCTCATCCAGGGGGTTGGGGTTTGAAAAACTGTTTTTT.

This sequence joins TRBV7-3 and TRBJ2-2; 8 bases fit TRBD1. J was trimmed by 3 bases and V by 5 bases; bases with no gene match: 2. CDR1 SGHTA and CDR2 FQGTGA come from the germline V gene. The CDR3 is 14 amino acids. The CDR3 nucleotides read TGTGCCAGCAGCCCGACAGGGGACACCGGGGAGCTGTTTTTT. The encoded protein is CASSPTGDTGELFF.

The chain uses TRBV7-2 and TRBJ2-1; D is perhaps TRBD2 (5 bases). CDR3 length equals 12 residues. The V gene's germline CDR1 is SGHTA and CDR2 FQGNSA. V was shortened by 4 bases and J by 5 bases, with 6 bases between the two germline ends. Here the CDR3 reads CASSWENNEQFF. CDR3 bases: TGTGCCAGCAGCTGGGAGAACAATGAGCAGTTCTTC.

V is TRBV30 and J is TRBJ1-5; unclear D gene. The CDR3 is made up of 15 amino acids. CDR1 and CDR2 (germline): GTSNPN, SVGIG (reference sequence). Trimming removed 0 bases at V and 0 bases at J, with 9 bases between. In DNA form, the CDR3 reads TGTGCCTGGAGTGTACGATCGGTTAGCAATCAGCCCCAGCATTTT. It translates to CAWSVRSVSNQPQHF.

The chain has TRBV19 and TRBJ2-3; D is possibly TRBD1 (5 bases). There are 15 residues in the CDR3. Germline values: CDR1 LNHDA, CDR2 SQIVND (reference sequence). Between the trimmed V and J ends, which lost 3 bases and 5 bases, there was a span of 15 bases. This chain's CDR3 is CASSIDRGSGDTQYF. The DNA for the CDR3 is TGTGCCAGTAGTATCGATAGGGGAAGTGGAGATACGCAGTATTTT.

The V gene is TRBV9, the J gene TRBJ2-2; TRBD2 matches 9 bases. The CDR3 spans 15 residues. Germline V CDR1 and CDR2: SGDLS, YYNGEE. Losses at the gene ends were 1 base for V and 7 bases for J; bases not matched to a gene: 5. The CDR3 DNA reads as TGTGCCAGCAGCGTAAGGACTAGCGATGGCGGGGAGCTGTTTTTT. Its protein is CASSVRTSDGGELFF.

This clone appeared once. V is TRBV30 and J is TRBJ2-3; 8 nucleotides align to TRBD2. This CDR3 is 14 amino acids long. V was pared by 7 bases and J by 2 bases, with 8 bases of the junction left unmatched. The germline CDR1 and CDR2 sequences are GTSNPN and SVGIG (reference sequence). CDR3 nucleotide sequence: TGTGCCTCTACCTTGGGACTAGACACAGATACGCAGTATTTT. Translating gives CASTLGLDTDTQYF. Together with reference TRBV30 and TRBJ2-3, the CDR3 gives the full variable domain: SQTIHQWPATLVQPVGSPLSLECTVEGTSNPNLYWYRQAAGRGLQLLFYSVGIGQISSEVPQNLSASRPQDRQFILSSKKLLLSDSGFYLCASTLGLDTDTQYFGPGTRLTVL.

This clone turned up a few times. This sequence joins TRBV19 and TRBJ2-7; the match to TRBD2 covers 10 bases. Germline assignment: CDR1 LNHDA and CDR2 SQIVND (reference sequence). The V and J ends lost 5 bases and 5 bases, in that order; junction bases with no gene match: 18. CDR3 length equals 18 residues. The DNA for the CDR3 is TGTGCCAGTAGTGTCAAAACCCTGAGCGGGAGGGCCTCTAACGAGCAGTACTTC. This translates into CASSVKTLSGRASNEQYF.

The V call is TRBV29-1, the J call TRBJ2-1; TRBD2 agrees at 12 bases. The CDR3 has 16 amino acids. Germline assignment: CDR1 SQVTM and CDR2 ANQGSEA. Trimming cost V 7 bases and J 6 bases; bases outside gene matches: 13. The CDR3 reads CSGRRLAGASTNEQFF. The CDR3 DNA reads as TGCAGCGGCAGGAGACTAGCGGGAGCCTCTACCAATGAGCAGTTCTTC.

The chain is built from TRBV7-2 and TRBJ2-1; D unresolved. Germline-derived CDR1 and CDR2 are SGHTA and FQGNSA. The CDR3 loop spans 14 amino acids. Trimming took off 3 bases at V and 6 bases at J, with 12 bases between the two ends. DNA of the CDR3: TGTGCCAGCAGCTTGTCCGCCTACGGCAATGAGCAGTTCTTC. It encodes CASSLSAYGNEQFF.

The chain recombines TRBV7-9 with TRBJ1-2; no reliable D call. This CDR3 region has 14 residues. Germline loops: CDR1 SEHNR, CDR2 FQNEAQ (reference sequence). Trimming shortened V by 1 base and J by 4 bases, and 10 bases separated the two germline ends. The CDR3 loop reads CASSLDTVLYGYTF. For the CDR3, the DNA is TGTGCCAGCAGCTTAGATACGGTTCTCTATGGCTACACCTTC.

This clone has only one observation. The CDR3 DNA sequence: TGTGCCAGTAGTACGCGTGGGGGGGTAGAGACCCAGTACTTC. Its protein product is CASSTRGGVETQYF. This chain joins TRBV19 and TRBJ2-5; TRBD2 aligns across 7 bases. V lost 4 bases and J lost 4; bases outside the gene matches: 6. This CDR3 has 14 amino acids. CDR1 and CDR2 from the germline V gene are LNHDA and SQIVND (reference sequence).

The rearrangement joins TRBV27 to TRBJ1-1; the D gene is possibly TRBD1 (6 bases). CDR1 is MNHEY and CDR2 is SMNVEV in the germline V gene (reference sequence). The germline V and J ends were trimmed by 2 bases and 11 bases, with 15 bases remaining between them. This CDR3 has 13 amino acids. CDR3 sequence: CASSLDRLGLAFF. CDR3 DNA: TGTGCCAGCAGTTTAGACAGGCTTGGTCTCGCTTTCTTT.

The chain carries TRBV5-8 and TRBJ2-3; D possibly matches TRBD1 or TRBD2 (5 bases each). The CDR3 extends over 16 amino acids. The ends were cut back, 2 bases at V and 0 bases at J, with 13 bases in the middle. Per the germline V gene, CDR1 is SGHTS and CDR2 is YDEGEE. The CDR3 DNA is TGTGCCAGCAGCTTACCTGGGGGAGATAGCACAGATACGCAGTATTTT. It yields the protein CASSLPGGDSTDTQYF.

V gene TRBV14 combines with J gene TRBJ2-7; the D gene is possibly TRBD2 (6 bases). Trimming removed 0 bases at V and 4 bases at J, with 13 bases between. The CDR3 spans 15 residues. Germline V gene sequence: CDR1 SGHDN, CDR2 FVKESK. The CDR3 loop reads CASSQDGGFWYEQYF. The CDR3 DNA reads TGTGCCAGCAGCCAAGATGGGGGGTTCTGGTACGAGCAGTACTTC.

The chain has TRBV5-7 and TRBJ2-7; 9 bases map to TRBD1. TRBV5-7 is marked as an open reading frame, function uncertain. J gave up 0 bases and V 3 bases, and 4 bases lay outside the gene matches. This CDR3 comprises 15 residues. CDR3 protein: CASSSGDRVSYEQYF. DNA for the CDR3: TGTGCCAGCAGCTCCGGGGACAGGGTCTCCTACGAGCAGTACTTC.

V is TRBV19 and J is TRBJ2-5; TRBD1 agrees at 11 bases. Germline CDR1 and CDR2: LNHDA and SQIVND (reference sequence). The V and J ends lost 6 bases and 1 base, in that order; junction bases with no gene match: 7. The CDR3 is 16 amino acids. CDR3 loop: CASRFSGTGGQETQYF. CDR3 coding DNA: TGTGCCAGTAGGTTCTCCGGGACAGGGGGCCAAGAGACCCAGTACTTC.

The CDR3 DNA reads TGTGCCAGCAGCCGACGGACAGGGCCGAACACAGATACGCAGTATTTT. Translating it yields CASSRRTGPNTDTQYF. The rearrangement links TRBV11-3 to TRBJ2-3; 8 positions match TRBD1. In germline, CDR1 is SGHNT, CDR2 YENEEA. After removal of 5 bases from V and 2 bases from J, the junction contained 9 bases not matched to a gene. The length of the CDR3 is 16 residues.

The rearrangement joins TRBV10-2 to TRBJ1-4, with a weak D call TRBD1 (5 bases). This CDR3 spans 14 amino acids. Trimming stripped 7 bases from V and 3 bases from J, with 12 bases between. Germline V CDR1 and CDR2: WSHSY, SAAADI. Written as DNA, the CDR3 is TGCGCCAGCACCCAGACAGTATCTAATGAAAAACTGTTTTTT. Its protein is CASTQTVSNEKLFF.

This chain joins TRBV5-4 and TRBJ2-5, with TRBD2 matching 14 bases. This CDR3 has 15 residues. The germline V gene has CDR1 SGHNT and CDR2 YYREEE (reference sequence). V was clipped by 4 bases and J by 5 bases; unmatched bases: 4. CDR3 coding DNA: TGTGCCAGCAGCAGGGGACTAGCGGGAGAGGAGACCCAGTACTTC. Its protein product is CASSRGLAGEETQYF.

This chain joins TRBV20-1 and TRBJ1-2; unclear D gene. V was shortened by 5 bases and J by 3 bases, with 7 bases between the two germline ends. CDR3 length equals 11 residues. Germline values: CDR1 DFQATT, CDR2 SNEGSKA (reference sequence). The CDR3 DNA follows: TGCAGTGCTCCTGACCACTATGGCTACACCTTC. Translation gives CSAPDHYGYTF.

This chain links TRBV6-5 with TRBJ2-1; TRBD1 might be the D (7 bases). Germline assignment: CDR1 MNHEY and CDR2 SVGAGI. V gave up 6 bases and J gave up 3 bases, with 15 bases separating them. CDR3 length equals 15 residues. DNA for the CDR3: TGTGCCAGCAGCAAGCGACAGGGACTCTACAATGAGCAGTTCTTC. Residues: CASSKRQGLYNEQFF.